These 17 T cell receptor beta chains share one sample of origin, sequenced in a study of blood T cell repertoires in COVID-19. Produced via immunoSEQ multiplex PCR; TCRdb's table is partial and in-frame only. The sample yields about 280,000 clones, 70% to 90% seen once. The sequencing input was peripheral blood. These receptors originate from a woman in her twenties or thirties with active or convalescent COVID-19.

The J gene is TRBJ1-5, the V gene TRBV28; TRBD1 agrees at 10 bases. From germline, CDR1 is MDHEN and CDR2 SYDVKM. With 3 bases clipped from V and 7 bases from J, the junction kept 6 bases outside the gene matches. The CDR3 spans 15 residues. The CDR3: CASSFFGQGGQPQHF. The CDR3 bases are TGTGCCAGCAGTTTTTTCGGACAGGGGGGCCAGCCCCAGCATTTT.

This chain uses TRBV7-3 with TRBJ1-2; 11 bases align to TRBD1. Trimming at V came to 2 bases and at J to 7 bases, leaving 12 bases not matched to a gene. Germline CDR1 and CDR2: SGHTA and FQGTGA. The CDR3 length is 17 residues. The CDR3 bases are TGTGCCAGCAGCTTAGGGAAACCGGGACAGGGGGATCCTGGCTACACCTTC. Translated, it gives CASSLGKPGQGDPGYTF. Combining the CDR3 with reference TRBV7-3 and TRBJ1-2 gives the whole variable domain GAGVSQTPSNKVTEKGKYVELRCDPISGHTALYWYRQSLGQGPEFLIYFQGTGAADDSGLPNDRFFAVRPEGSVSTLKIQRTERGDSAVYLCASSLGKPGQGDPGYTFGSGTRLTVV.

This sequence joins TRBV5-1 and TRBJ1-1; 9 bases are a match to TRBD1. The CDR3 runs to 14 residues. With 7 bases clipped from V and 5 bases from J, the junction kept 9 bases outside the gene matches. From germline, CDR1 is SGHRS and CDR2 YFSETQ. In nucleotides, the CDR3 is TGCGCCAGCTCAAATGGACAGGGGAAAACTGAAGCTTTCTTT. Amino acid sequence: CASSNGQGKTEAFF.

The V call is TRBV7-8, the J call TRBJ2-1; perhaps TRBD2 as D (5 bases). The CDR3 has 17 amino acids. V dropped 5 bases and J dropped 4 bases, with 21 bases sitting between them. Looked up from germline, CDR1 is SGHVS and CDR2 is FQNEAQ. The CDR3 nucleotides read TGTGCCAGCAGCGCCCGGGCCGCGGGCGTGGGGTACAATGAGCAGTTCTTC. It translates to CASSARAAGVGYNEQFF.

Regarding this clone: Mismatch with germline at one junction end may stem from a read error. The CDR3: CASSHRLAGDYGQYF. The DNA for the CDR3 is TGTGCCAGCAGCCACCGACTAGCGGGGGACTACGGGCAGTACTTC. The chain links TRBV6-1 to TRBJ2-7; 12 nucleotides agree with TRBD2. Germline V lookup: CDR1 MNHNS, CDR2 SASEGT. The CDR3 is made up of 15 amino acids.

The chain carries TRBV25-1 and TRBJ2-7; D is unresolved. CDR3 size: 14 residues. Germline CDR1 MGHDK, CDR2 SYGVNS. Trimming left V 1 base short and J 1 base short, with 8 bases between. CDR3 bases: TGTGCCAGCAGTGAATCCCCTCTTTCCTACGAGCAGTACTTC. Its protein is CASSESPLSYEQYF.

CDR3 sequence reads: CASSPPTGGAFGYTF. The CDR3 DNA reads TGTGCCAGCAGTCCCCCGACAGGGGGCGCCTTTGGCTACACCTTC. V usage is TRBV28 and J usage is TRBJ1-2, with 10 bases matching TRBD1. Germline assignment: CDR1 MDHEN and CDR2 SYDVKM. With V trimmed by 5 bases and J by 7 bases, 10 bases remained unmatched. The CDR3 runs to 15 residues.

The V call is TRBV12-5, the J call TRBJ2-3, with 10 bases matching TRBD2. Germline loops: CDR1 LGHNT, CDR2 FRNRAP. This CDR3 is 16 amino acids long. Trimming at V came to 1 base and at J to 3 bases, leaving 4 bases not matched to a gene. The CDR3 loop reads CASGLGASGGTDTQYF. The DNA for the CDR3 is TGTGCTAGTGGTTTGGGCGCTAGCGGGGGTACAGATACGCAGTATTTT.

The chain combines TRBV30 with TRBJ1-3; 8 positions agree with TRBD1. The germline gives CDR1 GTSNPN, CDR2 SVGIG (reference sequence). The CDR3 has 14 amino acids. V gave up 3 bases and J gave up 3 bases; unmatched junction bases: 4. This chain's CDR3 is CAWRPRGLGNTIYF. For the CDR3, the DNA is TGTGCCTGGAGGCCCAGGGGGCTTGGAAACACCATATATTTT. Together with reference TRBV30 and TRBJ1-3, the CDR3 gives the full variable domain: SQTIHQWPATLVQPVGSPLSLECTVEGTSNPNLYWYRQAAGRGLQLLFYSVGIGQISSEVPQNLSASRPQDRQFILSSKKLLLSDSGFYLCAWRPRGLGNTIYFGEGSWLTVV.

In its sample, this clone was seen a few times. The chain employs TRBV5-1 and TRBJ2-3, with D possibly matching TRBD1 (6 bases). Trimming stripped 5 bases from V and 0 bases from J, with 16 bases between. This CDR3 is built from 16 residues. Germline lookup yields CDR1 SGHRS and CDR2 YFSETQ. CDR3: CASSFDGTPSTDTQYF. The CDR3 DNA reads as TGCGCCAGCAGTTTTGATGGGACACCCAGCACAGATACGCAGTATTTT.

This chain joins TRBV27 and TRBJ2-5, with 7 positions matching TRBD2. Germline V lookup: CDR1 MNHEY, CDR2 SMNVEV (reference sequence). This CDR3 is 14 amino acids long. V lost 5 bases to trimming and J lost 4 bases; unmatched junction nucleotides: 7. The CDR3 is CASSPWEGRETQYF. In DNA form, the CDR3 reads TGTGCCAGCAGTCCGTGGGAGGGGCGAGAGACCCAGTACTTC.

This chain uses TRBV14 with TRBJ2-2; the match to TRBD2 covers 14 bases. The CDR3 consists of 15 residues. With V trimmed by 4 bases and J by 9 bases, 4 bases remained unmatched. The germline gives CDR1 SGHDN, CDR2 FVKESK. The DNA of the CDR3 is TGTGCCAGCAGCCTAGGGACTAGCGGGGGCCGGGAGCTGTTTTTT. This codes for CASSLGTSGGRELFF.

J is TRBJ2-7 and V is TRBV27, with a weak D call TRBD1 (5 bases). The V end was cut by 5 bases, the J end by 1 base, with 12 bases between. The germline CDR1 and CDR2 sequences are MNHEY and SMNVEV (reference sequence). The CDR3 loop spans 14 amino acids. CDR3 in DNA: TGTGCCAGCAGTACCCTCAGGGATTCCTACGAGCAGTACTTC. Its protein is CASSTLRDSYEQYF.

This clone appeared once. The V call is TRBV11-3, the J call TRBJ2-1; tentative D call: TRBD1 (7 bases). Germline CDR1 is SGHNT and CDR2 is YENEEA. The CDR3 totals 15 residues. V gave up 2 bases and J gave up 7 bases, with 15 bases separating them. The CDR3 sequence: CASSLRQGGENEQFF. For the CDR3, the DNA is TGTGCCAGCAGCTTACGGCAGGGGGGTGAGAATGAGCAGTTCTTC.

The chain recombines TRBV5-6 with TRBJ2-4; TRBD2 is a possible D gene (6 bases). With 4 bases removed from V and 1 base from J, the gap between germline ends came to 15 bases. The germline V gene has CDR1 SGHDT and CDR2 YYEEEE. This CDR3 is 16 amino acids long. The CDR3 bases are TGTGCCAGCAGCGCCCCTGATGGGGGGGCCAAAAACATTCAGTACTTC. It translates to CASSAPDGGAKNIQYF.

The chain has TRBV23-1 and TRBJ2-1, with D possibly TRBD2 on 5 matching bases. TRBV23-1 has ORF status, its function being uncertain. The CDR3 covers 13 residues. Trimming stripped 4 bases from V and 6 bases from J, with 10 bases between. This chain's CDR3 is CASSRYGVNEQFF. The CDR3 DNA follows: TGCGCCAGCAGTCGTTACGGGGTCAATGAGCAGTTCTTC.

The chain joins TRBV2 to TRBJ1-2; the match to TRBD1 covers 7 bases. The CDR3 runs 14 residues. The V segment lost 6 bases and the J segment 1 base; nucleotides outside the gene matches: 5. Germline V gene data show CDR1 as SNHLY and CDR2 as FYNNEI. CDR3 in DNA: TGTGCCAGCAGCCCAGGGACAGATAACTATGGCTACACCTTC. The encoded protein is CASSPGTDNYGYTF.